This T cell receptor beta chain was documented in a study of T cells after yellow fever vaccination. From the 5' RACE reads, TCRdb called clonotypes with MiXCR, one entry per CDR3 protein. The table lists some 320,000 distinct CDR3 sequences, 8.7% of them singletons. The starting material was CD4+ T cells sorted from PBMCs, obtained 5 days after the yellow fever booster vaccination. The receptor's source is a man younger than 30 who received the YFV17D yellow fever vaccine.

The chain's CDR3 is CASSFAAGGDTQYF. In nucleotides, the CDR3 is TGTGCCAGCAGTTTCGCCGCTGGGGGAGATACGCAGTATTTT. The chain recombines TRBV12-3 or TRBV12-4 with TRBJ2-3; either TRBD1 or TRBD2 may supply D (5 bases each). Trimming shortened V by 3 bases and J by 5 bases, and 12 bases separated the two germline ends. The CDR3 loop spans 14 amino acids.